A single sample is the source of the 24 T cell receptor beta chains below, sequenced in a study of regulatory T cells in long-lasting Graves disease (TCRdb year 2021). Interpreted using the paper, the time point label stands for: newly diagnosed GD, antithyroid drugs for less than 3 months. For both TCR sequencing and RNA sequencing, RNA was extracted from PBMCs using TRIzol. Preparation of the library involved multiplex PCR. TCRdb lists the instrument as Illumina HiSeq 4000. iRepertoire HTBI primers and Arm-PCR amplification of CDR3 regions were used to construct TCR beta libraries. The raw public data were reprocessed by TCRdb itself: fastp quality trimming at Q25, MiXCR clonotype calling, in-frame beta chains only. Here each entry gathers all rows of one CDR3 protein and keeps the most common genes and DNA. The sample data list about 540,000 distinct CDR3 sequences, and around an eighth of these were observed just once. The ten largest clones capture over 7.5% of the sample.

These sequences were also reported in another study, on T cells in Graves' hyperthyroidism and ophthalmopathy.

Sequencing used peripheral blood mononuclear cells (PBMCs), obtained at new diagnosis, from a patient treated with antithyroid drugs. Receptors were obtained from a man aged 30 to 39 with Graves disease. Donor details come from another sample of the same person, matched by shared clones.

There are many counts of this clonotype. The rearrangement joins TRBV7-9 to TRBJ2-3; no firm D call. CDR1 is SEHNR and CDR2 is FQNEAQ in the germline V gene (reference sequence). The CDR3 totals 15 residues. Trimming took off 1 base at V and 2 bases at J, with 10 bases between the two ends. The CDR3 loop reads CASSLGPQLTDTQYF. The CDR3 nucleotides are TGTGCCAGCAGCTTAGGCCCCCAACTCACAGATACGCAGTATTTT.

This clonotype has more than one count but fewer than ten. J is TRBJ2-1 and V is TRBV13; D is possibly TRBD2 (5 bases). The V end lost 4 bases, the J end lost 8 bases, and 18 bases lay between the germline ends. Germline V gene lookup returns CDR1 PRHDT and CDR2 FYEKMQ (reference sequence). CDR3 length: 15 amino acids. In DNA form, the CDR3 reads TGTGCCAGCAGCTCCCCCATGGGTAGCGCGGATGAGCAGTTCTTC. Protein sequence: CASSSPMGSADEQFF.

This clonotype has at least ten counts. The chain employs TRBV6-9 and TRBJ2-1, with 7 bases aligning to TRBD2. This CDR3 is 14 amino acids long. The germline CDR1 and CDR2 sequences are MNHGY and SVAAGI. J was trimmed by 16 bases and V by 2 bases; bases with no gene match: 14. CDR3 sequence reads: CASSYDPAGKVNFF. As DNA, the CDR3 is TGTGCCAGCAGTTATGACCCAGCGGGGAAGGTAAACTTCTTC.

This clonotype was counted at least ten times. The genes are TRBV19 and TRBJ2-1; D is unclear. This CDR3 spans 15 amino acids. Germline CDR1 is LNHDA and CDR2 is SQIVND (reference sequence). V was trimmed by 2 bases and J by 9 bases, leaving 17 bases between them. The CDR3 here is CASSILVVGWIEQFF. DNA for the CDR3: TGTGCCAGTAGTATATTAGTTGTCGGGTGGATTGAGCAGTTCTTC.

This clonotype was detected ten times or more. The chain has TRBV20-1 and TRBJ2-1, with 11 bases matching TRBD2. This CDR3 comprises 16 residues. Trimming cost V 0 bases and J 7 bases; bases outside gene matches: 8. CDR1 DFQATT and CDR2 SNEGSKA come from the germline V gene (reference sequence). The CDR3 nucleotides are TGCAGTGCTAGAGATAGCGGGAGGGGTAAAGGGAATGAGCAGTTCTTC. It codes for CSARDSGRGKGNEQFF.

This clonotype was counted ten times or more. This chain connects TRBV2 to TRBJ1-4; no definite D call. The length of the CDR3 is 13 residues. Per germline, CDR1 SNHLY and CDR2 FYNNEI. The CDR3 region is CAGHVSVREKLFF. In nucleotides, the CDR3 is TGTGCAGGTCATGTGTCGGTACGCGAAAAACTGTTTTTT.

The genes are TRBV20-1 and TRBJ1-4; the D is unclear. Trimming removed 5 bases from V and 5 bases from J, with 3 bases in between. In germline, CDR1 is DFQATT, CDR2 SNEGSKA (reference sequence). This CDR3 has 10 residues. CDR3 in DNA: TGCAGTGCTCAAAATGAAAAACTGTTTTTT. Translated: CSAQNEKLFF.

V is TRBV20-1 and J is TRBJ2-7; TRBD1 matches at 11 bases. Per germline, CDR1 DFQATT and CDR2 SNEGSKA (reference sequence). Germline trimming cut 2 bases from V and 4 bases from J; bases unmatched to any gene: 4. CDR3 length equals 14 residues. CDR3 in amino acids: CSARKGQGAYEQYF. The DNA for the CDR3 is TGCAGTGCTAGAAAAGGACAGGGGGCGTACGAGCAGTACTTC.

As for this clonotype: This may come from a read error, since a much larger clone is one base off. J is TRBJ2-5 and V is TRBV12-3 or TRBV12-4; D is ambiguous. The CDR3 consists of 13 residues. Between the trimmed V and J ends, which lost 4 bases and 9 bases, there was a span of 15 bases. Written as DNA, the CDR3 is TGTGCCAGCAGTTCCAGCCCCCCTAGGGCCCAGTACTTC. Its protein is CASSSSPPRAQYF.

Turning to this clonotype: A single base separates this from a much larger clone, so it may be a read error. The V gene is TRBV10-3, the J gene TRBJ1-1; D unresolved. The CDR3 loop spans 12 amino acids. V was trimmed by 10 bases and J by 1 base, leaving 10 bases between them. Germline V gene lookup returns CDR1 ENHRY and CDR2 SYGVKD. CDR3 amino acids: CATGRENTEAFF. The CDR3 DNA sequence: TGTGCCACCGGACGGGAGAACACTGAAGCTTTCTTT.

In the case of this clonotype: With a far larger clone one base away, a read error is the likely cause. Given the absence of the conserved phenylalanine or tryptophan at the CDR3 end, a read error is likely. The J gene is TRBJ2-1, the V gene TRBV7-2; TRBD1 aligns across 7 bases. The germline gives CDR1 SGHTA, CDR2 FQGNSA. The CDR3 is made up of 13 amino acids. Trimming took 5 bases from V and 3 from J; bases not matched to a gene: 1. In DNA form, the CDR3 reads TGTGCCAGCAGCCGGGACAGCTACAATGAGCAGTTCTCC. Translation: CASSRDSYNEQFS.

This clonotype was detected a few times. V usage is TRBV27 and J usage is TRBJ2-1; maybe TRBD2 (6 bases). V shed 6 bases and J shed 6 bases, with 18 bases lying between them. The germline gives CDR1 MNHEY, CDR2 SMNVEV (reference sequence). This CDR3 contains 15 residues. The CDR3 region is CASSIGTRGRNEQFF. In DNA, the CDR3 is TGTGCCAGCAGCATCGGGACTCGGGGCCGCAATGAGCAGTTCTTC.

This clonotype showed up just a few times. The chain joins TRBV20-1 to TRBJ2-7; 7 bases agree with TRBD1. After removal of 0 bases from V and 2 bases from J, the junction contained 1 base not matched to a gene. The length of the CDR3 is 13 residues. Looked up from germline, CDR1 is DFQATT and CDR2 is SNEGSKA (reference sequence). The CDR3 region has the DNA TGCAGTGCTAGAGAAAGGGGGCCCTACGAGCAGTACTTC. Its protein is CSARERGPYEQYF.

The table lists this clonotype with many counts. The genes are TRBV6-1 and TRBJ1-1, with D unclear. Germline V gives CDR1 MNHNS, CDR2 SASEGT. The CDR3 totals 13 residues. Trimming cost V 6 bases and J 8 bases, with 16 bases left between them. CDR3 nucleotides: TGTGCCAGCAGGGGTGGAATCATCGCAGAAGCTTTCTTT. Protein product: CASRGGIIAEAFF.

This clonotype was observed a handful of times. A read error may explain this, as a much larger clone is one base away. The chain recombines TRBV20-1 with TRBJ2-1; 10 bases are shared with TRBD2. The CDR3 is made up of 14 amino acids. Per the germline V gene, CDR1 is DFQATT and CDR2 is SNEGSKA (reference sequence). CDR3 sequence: CSARTSGSYNERFF. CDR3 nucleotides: TGCAGTGCCAGGACTAGCGGCTCCTACAATGAGCGGTTCTTC.

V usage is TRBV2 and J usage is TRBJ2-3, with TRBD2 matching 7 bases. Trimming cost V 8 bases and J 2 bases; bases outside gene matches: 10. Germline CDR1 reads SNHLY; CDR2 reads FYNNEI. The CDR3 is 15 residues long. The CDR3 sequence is CASPDLAETTDTQYF. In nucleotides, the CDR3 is TGTGCCAGCCCTGACCTAGCGGAAACCACAGATACGCAGTATTTT.

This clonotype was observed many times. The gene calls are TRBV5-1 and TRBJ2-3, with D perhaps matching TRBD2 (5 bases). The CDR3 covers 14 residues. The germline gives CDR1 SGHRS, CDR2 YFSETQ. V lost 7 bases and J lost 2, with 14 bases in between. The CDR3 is CASLPGGYTDTQYF. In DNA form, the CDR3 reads TGCGCCAGCCTCCCGGGCGGGTACACAGATACGCAGTATTTT.

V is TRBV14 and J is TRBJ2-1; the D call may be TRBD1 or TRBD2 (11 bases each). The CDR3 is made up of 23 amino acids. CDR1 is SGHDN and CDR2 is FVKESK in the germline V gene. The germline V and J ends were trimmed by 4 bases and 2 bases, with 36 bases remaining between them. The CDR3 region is CASSPFPGQGETSGTPPYNEQFF. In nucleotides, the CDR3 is TGTGCCAGCAGCCCCTTTCCGGGACAGGGGGAGACTAGCGGGACTCCCCCCTACAATGAGCAGTTCTTC.

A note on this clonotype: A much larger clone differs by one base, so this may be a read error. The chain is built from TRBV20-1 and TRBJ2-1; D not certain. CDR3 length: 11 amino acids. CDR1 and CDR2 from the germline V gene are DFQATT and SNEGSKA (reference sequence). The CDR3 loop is CSIKLHNEQFF. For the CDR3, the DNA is TGCAGCATTAAGTTACACAATGAGCAGTTCTTC.

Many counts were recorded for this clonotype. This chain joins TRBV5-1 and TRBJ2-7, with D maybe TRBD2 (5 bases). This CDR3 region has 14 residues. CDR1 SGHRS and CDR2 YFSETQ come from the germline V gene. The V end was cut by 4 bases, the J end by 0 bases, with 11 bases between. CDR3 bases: TGCGCCAGCAGCCGTACCACTAGCTCCTACGAGCAGTACTTC. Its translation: CASSRTTSSYEQYF.

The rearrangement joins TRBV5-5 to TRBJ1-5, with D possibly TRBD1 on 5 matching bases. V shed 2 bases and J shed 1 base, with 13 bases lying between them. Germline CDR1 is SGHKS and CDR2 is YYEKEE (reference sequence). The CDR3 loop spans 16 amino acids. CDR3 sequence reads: CASSFTGTRSNQPQHF. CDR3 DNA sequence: TGTGCCAGCAGCTTTACTGGGACTAGGAGCAATCAGCCCCAGCATTTT.

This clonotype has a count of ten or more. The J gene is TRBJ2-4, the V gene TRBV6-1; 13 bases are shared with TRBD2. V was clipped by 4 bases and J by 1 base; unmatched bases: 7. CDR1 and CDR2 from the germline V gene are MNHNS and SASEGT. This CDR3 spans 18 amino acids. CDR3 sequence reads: CASSGTSGSKMAKNIQYF. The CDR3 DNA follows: TGTGCCAGCAGTGGGACTAGCGGGAGTAAAATGGCCAAAAACATTCAGTACTTC.

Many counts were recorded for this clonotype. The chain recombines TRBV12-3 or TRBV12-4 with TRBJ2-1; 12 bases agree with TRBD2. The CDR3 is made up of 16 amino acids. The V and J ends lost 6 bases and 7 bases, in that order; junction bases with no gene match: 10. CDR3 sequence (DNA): TGTGCCAGCAGCCCATCGACTAGCGGGAGCTGGAATGAGCAGTTCTTC. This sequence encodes CASSPSTSGSWNEQFF.

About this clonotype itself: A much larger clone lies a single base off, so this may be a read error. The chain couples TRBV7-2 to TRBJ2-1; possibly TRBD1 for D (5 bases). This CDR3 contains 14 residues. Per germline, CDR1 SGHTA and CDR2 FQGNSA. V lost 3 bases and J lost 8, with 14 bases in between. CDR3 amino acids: CASSLVLVGDEQFF. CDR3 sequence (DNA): TGTGCCAGCAGCTTGGTACTGGTAGGGGATGAGCAGTTCTTC. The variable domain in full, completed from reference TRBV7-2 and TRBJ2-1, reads GAGVSQSPSNKVTEKGKDVELRCDPISGHTALYWYRQSLGQGLEFLIYFQGNSAPDKSGLPSDRFSAERTGGSVSTLTIQRTQQEDSAVYLCASSLVLVGDEQFFGPGTRLTVL.